Below, 25 T cell receptor beta chains from the same sample are listed, as sequenced in a study of T cell responses to AZD1222 COVID-19 vaccine. Produced via immunoSEQ multiplex PCR; TCRdb's table is partial and in-frame only. In the table there are 95,000 to 150,000 clones, about 90% of which are singletons. The specimen comprised peripheral blood, sampled on day 0 of AZD1222 vaccination. The receptor set was obtained from an adult in good health.

The chain uses TRBV27 and TRBJ1-2, with D possibly matching TRBD1 (5 bases). Per the germline V gene, CDR1 is MNHEY and CDR2 is SMNVEV (reference sequence). Deletions cut 6 bases from V and 2 bases from J, with 16 bases between. The CDR3 extends over 15 amino acids. The chain's CDR3 is CASRPQWGGNYGYTF. DNA of the CDR3: TGTGCCAGCAGACCCCAATGGGGGGGGAACTATGGCTACACCTTC.

The chain employs TRBV4-1 and TRBJ2-7; TRBD1 aligns across 7 bases. The CDR3 has 15 residues. Losses at the gene ends were 4 bases for V and 4 bases for J; bases not matched to a gene: 10. The V gene's germline CDR1 is MGHRA and CDR2 YSYEKL. CDR3 nucleotides: TGCGCCAGCAGCCCGTCAAAGGGACAGAATTACGAGCAGTACTTC. Residues: CASSPSKGQNYEQYF.

The rearrangement links TRBV19 to TRBJ1-5; D is possibly TRBD1 (5 bases). This CDR3 comprises 14 residues. With 3 bases removed from V and 7 bases from J, the gap between germline ends came to 13 bases. From germline, CDR1 is LNHDA and CDR2 SQIVND (reference sequence). DNA for the CDR3: TGTGCCAGTAGTATTAAACAGTCAGGGCAGCCCCAGCATTTT. Its translation: CASSIKQSGQPQHF.

The chain links TRBV5-6 to TRBJ1-1; TRBD1 matches 9 bases. This CDR3 spans 14 amino acids. V gave up 0 bases and J gave up 5 bases; unmatched junction bases: 2. Germline CDR1 SGHDT, CDR2 YYEEEE. CDR3 amino acids: CASSLDRGRTEAFF. The CDR3 DNA is TGTGCCAGCAGCTTGGACAGGGGGCGGACTGAAGCTTTCTTT.

V is TRBV1 and J is TRBJ2-7; TRBD1, the table's D call, lacks a check against the DNA. TRBV1 constitutes a pseudogene. The length of the CDR3 is 16 residues. CDR3 amino acids: CTSSYTGTRDSYEQYF. DNA of the CDR3: TGCACCAGCAGCTATACCGGGACACGAGACTCCTACGAGCAGTACTTC.

This chain connects TRBV12-5 to TRBJ2-7, with TRBD2 as a possible D gene (5 bases). The V gene's germline CDR1 is LGHNT and CDR2 FRNRAP. This CDR3 has 16 amino acids. Between the trimmed V and J ends, which lost 4 bases and 2 bases, there was a span of 18 bases. The CDR3 sequence is CASGWVLEGKAYEQYF. For the CDR3, the DNA is TGTGCTAGTGGTTGGGTCTTAGAGGGTAAGGCCTACGAGCAGTACTTC. The full variable domain, completed using reference TRBV12-5 and TRBJ2-7, is DARVTQTPRHKVTEMGQEVTMRCQPILGHNTVFWYRQTMMQGLELLAYFRNRAPLDDSGMPKDRFSAEMPDATLATLKIQPSEPRDSAVYFCASGWVLEGKAYEQYFGPGTRLTVT.

The V gene is TRBV3-1 (or the pseudogene TRBV3-2), the J gene TRBJ1-1, with a weak D call TRBD1 (5 bases). The V and J ends lost 4 bases and 1 base respectively, with 10 bases between them. Germline V gene sequence: CDR1 LGHDT, CDR2 YNNKEL (reference sequence). The CDR3 extends over 14 amino acids. The CDR3 loop is CASSLGGGNTEAFF. The CDR3 DNA sequence: TGTGCCAGCAGCCTTGGGGGGGGGAACACTGAAGCTTTCTTT.

V usage is TRBV7-2 and J usage is TRBJ1-2; possibly TRBD1 for D (6 bases). Trimming took 1 base from V and 5 from J, leaving 8 bases between them. In germline, CDR1 is SGHTA, CDR2 FQGNSA. The CDR3 loop spans 13 amino acids. The CDR3 DNA follows: TGTGCCAGCAGCTTAGACAGGGAGTATGGCTACACCTTC. Translation gives CASSLDREYGYTF.

The chain links TRBV11-3 to TRBJ2-3; TRBD2 agrees at 12 bases. The CDR3 covers 16 residues. In germline, CDR1 is SGHNT, CDR2 YENEEA. The J segment lost 4 bases and the V segment lost 5 bases, leaving 7 bases of the junction unmatched. The CDR3 DNA reads TGTGCCAGCAGCAGACAACCTAGCGGGGGGGCAGATACGCAGTATTTT. Amino acid sequence: CASSRQPSGGADTQYF.

The rearrangement joins TRBV3-1 (or the pseudogene TRBV3-2) to TRBJ1-2; tentatively, D is TRBD1 (5 bases). Trimming removed 1 base from V and 3 bases from J, with 6 bases in between. The CDR3 has 13 residues. Looked up from germline, CDR1 is LGHDT and CDR2 is YNNKEL (reference sequence). The CDR3 spells CASSQGTYYGYTF. The CDR3 DNA reads as TGTGCCAGCAGCCAAGGGACATACTATGGCTACACCTTC.

The V call is TRBV5-1, the J call TRBJ2-7, with unresolved D. Germline CDR1 reads SGHRS; CDR2 reads YFSETQ. This CDR3 has 19 amino acids. V gave up 0 bases and J gave up 3 bases, with 25 bases separating them. The CDR3 coding sequence is TGCGCCAGCAGCTTGGGGATTTCCGTGACCTCACCCCTCTACTACGAGCAGTACTTC. Its translation: CASSLGISVTSPLYYEQYF.

This clone was seen just once. The rearrangement joins TRBV15 to TRBJ1-2, with 7 bases matching TRBD1. The CDR3 totals 15 residues. V was pared by 3 bases and J by 4 bases, with 8 bases of the junction left unmatched. The germline gives CDR1 LNHNV, CDR2 YYDKDF (reference sequence). CDR3 region: CATSRETGLSYGYTF. Here the CDR3 DNA reads TGTGCCACCAGCAGGGAGACAGGGTTAAGCTATGGCTACACCTTC. The entire variable domain, with the rest obtained from reference TRBV15 and TRBJ1-2, is as follows: DAMVIQNPRYQVTQFGKPVTLSCSQTLNHNVMYWYQQKSSQAPKLLFHYYDKDFNNEADTPDNFQSRRPNTSFCFLDIRSPGLGDTAMYLCATSRETGLSYGYTFGSGTRLTVV.

The rearrangement joins TRBV6-2 or TRBV6-3 to TRBJ2-3; D gene uncertain. The CDR3 sequence is 13 residues long. Germline lookup yields CDR1 MNHEY and CDR2 SVGEGT. The V end was cut by 5 bases, the J end by 4 bases, with 10 bases between. For the CDR3, the DNA is TGTGCCAGCAGTGACCTCACTCCAGATACGCAGTATTTT. It translates to CASSDLTPDTQYF.

The J gene is TRBJ2-3, the V gene TRBV7-8; no firm D call. The CDR3 extends over 13 amino acids. Germline V gene sequence: CDR1 SGHVS, CDR2 FQNEAQ. Trimming removed 1 base from V and 4 bases from J, with 6 bases in between. For the CDR3, the DNA is TGTGCCAGCAGCTTAGGCGGCCCAGATACGCAGTATTTT. Translation: CASSLGGPDTQYF.

The chain couples TRBV28 to TRBJ1-4; 7 bases agree with TRBD1. V dropped 5 bases and J dropped 4; count of bases not matched to a gene: 10. Per germline, CDR1 MDHEN and CDR2 SYDVKM. The CDR3 runs 16 residues. As DNA, the CDR3 is TGTGCCAGCAGTAGTTTACCGGGACAGTTTAATGAAAAACTGTTTTTT. Protein sequence: CASSSLPGQFNEKLFF.

This chain links TRBV7-9 with TRBJ2-3; a possible D gene is TRBD2 (6 bases). Germline CDR1 is SEHNR and CDR2 is FQNEAQ (reference sequence). This CDR3 is built from 16 residues. Trimming removed 4 bases at V and 2 bases at J, with 16 bases between. This CDR3 reads CASSSPSTGVTDTQYF. CDR3 coding DNA: TGTGCCAGCAGCTCCCCTTCAACGGGAGTCACAGATACGCAGTATTTT.

This clone occurred once. This rearrangement joins TRBV29-1 to TRBJ2-1; the match to TRBD2 covers 14 bases. The V and J ends lost 6 bases and 3 bases, in that order; junction bases with no gene match: 4. CDR3 size: 15 residues. Germline lookup yields CDR1 SQVTM and CDR2 ANQGSEA. The CDR3 nucleotides are TGCAGCGTAGCAGGGACTAGCGGGAGCTACAATGAGCAGTTCTTC. It yields the protein CSVAGTSGSYNEQFF.

The CDR3 region is CASSQVGSTNTEAFF. The CDR3 DNA is TGCGCCAGCAGCCAAGTGGGCAGTACAAACACTGAAGCTTTCTTT. This sequence joins TRBV4-1 and TRBJ1-1; D is unclear. V gave up 1 base and J gave up 2 bases, with 11 bases separating them. There are 15 residues in the CDR3. Germline CDR1 and CDR2: MGHRA and YSYEKL.

The chain is built from TRBV29-1 and TRBJ2-3; D perhaps matches TRBD2 (5 bases). The CDR3 is made up of 13 amino acids. Germline V gene data show CDR1 as SQVTM and CDR2 as ANQGSEA. The V end was cut by 4 bases, the J end by 2 bases, with 10 bases between. DNA of the CDR3: TGCAGCGTTGCGCTAGCCCTCACAGATACGCAGTATTTT. Protein sequence: CSVALALTDTQYF.

There are a few counts of this clone. V gene TRBV9 combines with J gene TRBJ2-5; D is unclear. This CDR3 is 15 amino acids long. Germline V gene sequence: CDR1 SGDLS, CDR2 YYNGEE. Trimming cost V 4 bases and J 7 bases, with 20 bases left between them. In nucleotides, the CDR3 is TGTGCCAGCAGCTCCGATACCGAAGAAGTCGGGACCCAGTACTTC. Its translation: CASSSDTEEVGTQYF.

The V call is TRBV7-2, the J call TRBJ1-3, with unresolved D. V was clipped by 2 bases and J by 4 bases, with 21 bases between them. The CDR3 totals 18 residues. From germline, CDR1 is SGHTA and CDR2 FQGNSA. As DNA, the CDR3 is TGTGCCAGCAGCTTATTCCTGAGGTCAGCGGGCGGAGGAAACACCATATATTTT. Its translation is CASSLFLRSAGGGNTIYF.

This clone was detected only once. The chain has TRBV30 and TRBJ1-6; D call uncertain. This CDR3 region has 13 residues. Trimming removed 0 bases from V and 13 bases from J, with 13 bases in between. Per germline, CDR1 GTSNPN and CDR2 SVGIG (reference sequence). In DNA form, the CDR3 reads TGTGCCTGGAGTGTACTGAGGTCGGGGCCCCTCCACTTT. Residues: CAWSVLRSGPLHF.

CDR3 nucleotide sequence: TGTGCCAGCAGCCTGCAAGAGACCCAGTACTTC. Its protein is CASSLQETQYF. The rearrangement uses TRBV5-4 and TRBJ2-5; no clear D. Germline CDR1 is SGHNT and CDR2 is YYREEE (reference sequence). The V end lost 4 bases, the J end lost 2 bases, and 3 bases lay between the germline ends. CDR3 length: 11 residues.

The rearrangement links TRBV27 to TRBJ1-4, with D maybe TRBD1 (6 bases). V lost 0 bases, J lost 7 bases, and 12 bases lay in between. This CDR3 is built from 15 residues. Germline loops: CDR1 MNHEY, CDR2 SMNVEV (reference sequence). CDR3 residues: CASSLSKGGGEKLFF. In nucleotides, the CDR3 is TGTGCCAGCAGTTTATCGAAGGGAGGGGGTGAAAAACTGTTTTTT.

The chain employs TRBV3-1 (or the pseudogene TRBV3-2) and TRBJ1-5, with 8 bases matching TRBD1. J gave up 2 bases and V 0 bases, and 18 bases lay outside the gene matches. The length of the CDR3 is 21 residues. Germline CDR1 and CDR2: LGHDT and YNNKEL (reference sequence). For the CDR3, the DNA is TGTGCCAGCAGCCAAGAATTTGGATCAGGGGGCGCAAGTTGGGGCAATCAGCCCCAGCATTTT. Its translation is CASSQEFGSGGASWGNQPQHF.